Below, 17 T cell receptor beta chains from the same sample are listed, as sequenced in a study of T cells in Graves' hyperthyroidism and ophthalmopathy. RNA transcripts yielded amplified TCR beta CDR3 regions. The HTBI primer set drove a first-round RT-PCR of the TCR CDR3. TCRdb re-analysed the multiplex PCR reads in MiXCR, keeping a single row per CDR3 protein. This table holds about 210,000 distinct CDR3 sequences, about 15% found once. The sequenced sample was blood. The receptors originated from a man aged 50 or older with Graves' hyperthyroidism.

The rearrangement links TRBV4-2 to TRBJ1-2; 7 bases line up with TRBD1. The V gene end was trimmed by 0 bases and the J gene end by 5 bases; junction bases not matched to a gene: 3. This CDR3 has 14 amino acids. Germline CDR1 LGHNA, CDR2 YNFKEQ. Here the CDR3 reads CASSQDRDRYGYTF. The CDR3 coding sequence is TGTGCCAGCAGCCAAGATAGGGACAGATATGGCTACACCTTC.

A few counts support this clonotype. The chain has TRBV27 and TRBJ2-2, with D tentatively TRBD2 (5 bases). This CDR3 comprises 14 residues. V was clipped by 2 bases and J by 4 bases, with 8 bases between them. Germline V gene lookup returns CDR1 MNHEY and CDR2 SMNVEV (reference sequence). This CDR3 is CASSLQAVTGELFF. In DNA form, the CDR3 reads TGTGCCAGCAGTTTACAAGCGGTCACCGGGGAGCTGTTTTTT.

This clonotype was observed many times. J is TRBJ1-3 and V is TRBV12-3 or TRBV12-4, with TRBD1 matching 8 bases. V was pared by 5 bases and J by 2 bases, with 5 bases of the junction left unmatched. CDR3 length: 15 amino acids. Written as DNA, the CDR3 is TGTGCCAGCAGTCCAACAGGGGGTCCTGGAAACACCATATATTTT. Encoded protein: CASSPTGGPGNTIYF.

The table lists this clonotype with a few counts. CDR3 coding DNA: TGTGCCAGCAGTTTATTTGGTCGGCTAGCGGGAGGGCGGGATACGCAGTATTTT. The encoded protein is CASSLFGRLAGGRDTQYF. The V and J genes are TRBV28 and TRBJ2-3, with TRBD2 matching over 12 bases. The CDR3 consists of 18 residues. Germline loops: CDR1 MDHEN, CDR2 SYDVKM. Trimming at V came to 1 base and at J to 6 bases, leaving 11 bases not matched to a gene.

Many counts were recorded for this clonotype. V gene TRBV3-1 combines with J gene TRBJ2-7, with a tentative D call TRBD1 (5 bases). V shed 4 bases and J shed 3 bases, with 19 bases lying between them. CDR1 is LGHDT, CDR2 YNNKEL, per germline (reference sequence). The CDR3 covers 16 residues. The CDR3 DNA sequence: TGTGCCAGCAGCCCCATAACTTCGGCAGGGAACTACGAGCAGTACTTC. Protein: CASSPITSAGNYEQYF.

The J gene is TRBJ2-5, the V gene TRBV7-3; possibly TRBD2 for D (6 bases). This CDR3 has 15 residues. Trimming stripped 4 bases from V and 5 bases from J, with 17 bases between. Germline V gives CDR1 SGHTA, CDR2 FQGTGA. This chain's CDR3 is CASSSPLDYRETQYF. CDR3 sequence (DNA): TGTGCCAGCAGCTCCCCTTTGGACTATCGGGAGACCCAGTACTTC.

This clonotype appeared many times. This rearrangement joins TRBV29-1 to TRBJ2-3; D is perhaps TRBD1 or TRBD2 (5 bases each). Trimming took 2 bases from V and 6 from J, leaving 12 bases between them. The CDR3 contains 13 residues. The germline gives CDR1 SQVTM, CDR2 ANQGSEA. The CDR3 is CSVEPGRRDTQYF. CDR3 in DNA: TGCAGCGTTGAACCGGGACGCCGGGATACGCAGTATTTT.

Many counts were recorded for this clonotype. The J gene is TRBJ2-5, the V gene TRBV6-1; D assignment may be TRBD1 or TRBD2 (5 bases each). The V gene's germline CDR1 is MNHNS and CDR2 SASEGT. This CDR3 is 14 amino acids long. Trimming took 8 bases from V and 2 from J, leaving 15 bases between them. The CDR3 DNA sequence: TGTGCCAGCTCAACAGTGAGGGGTCAAGAGACCCAGTACTTC. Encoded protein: CASSTVRGQETQYF.

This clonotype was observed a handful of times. The CDR3 protein is CASSFGRGPWGYTF. Here the CDR3 DNA reads TGTGCCAGCAGTTTTGGCAGGGGGCCGTGGGGCTACACCTTC. V is TRBV28 and J is TRBJ1-2; 8 bases align to TRBD1. CDR1 MDHEN and CDR2 SYDVKM come from the germline V gene. CDR3 length equals 14 residues. The junction had 8 bases not matched to a gene; V was cut back by 3 bases and J by 8 bases.

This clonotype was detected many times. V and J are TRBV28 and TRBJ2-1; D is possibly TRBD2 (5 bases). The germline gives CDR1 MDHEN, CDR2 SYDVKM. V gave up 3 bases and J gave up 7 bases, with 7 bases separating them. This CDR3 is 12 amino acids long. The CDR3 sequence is CASSFSGNEQFF. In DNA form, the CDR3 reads TGTGCCAGCAGTTTTTCGGGGAATGAGCAGTTCTTC. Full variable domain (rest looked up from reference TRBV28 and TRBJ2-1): DVKVTQSSRYLVKRTGEKVFLECVQDMDHENMFWYRQDPGLGLRLIYFSYDVKMKEKGDIPEGYSVSREKKERFSLILESASTNQTSMYLCASSFSGNEQFFGPGTRLTVL.

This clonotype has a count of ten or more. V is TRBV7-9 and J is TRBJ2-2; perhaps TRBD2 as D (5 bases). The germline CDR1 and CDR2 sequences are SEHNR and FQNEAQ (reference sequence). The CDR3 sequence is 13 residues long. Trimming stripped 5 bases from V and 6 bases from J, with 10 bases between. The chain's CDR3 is CASSALGAGELFF. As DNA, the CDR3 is TGTGCCAGCAGCGCCCTGGGAGCCGGGGAGCTGTTTTTT. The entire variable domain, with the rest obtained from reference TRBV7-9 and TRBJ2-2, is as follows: DTGVSQNPRHKITKRGQNVTFRCDPISEHNRLYWYRQTLGQGPEFLTYFQNEAQLEKSRLLSDRFSAERPKGSFSTLEIQRTEQGDSAMYLCASSALGAGELFFGEGSRLTVL.

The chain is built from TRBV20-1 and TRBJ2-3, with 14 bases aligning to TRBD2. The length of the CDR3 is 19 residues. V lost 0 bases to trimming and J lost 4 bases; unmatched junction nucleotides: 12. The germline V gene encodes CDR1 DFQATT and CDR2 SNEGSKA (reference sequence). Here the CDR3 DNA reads TGCAGTGCTAGAGATAAGACTAGCGGGAGGGCCGGATTCGCAGATACGCAGTATTTT. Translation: CSARDKTSGRAGFADTQYF.

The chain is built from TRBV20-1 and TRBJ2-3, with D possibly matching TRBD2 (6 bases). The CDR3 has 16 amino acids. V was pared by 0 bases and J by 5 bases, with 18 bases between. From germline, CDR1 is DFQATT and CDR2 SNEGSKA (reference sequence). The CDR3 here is CSARDPVLVGGDTQYF. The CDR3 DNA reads TGCAGTGCTAGAGACCCCGTACTAGTGGGAGGAGATACGCAGTATTTT.

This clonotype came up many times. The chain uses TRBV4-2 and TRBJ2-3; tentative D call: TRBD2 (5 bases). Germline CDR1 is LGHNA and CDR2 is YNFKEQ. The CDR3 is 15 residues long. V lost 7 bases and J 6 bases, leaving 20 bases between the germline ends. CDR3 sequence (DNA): TGTGCCAGCAAGCCCGGGGTGGACCCAATGGATACGCAGTATTTT. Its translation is CASKPGVDPMDTQYF.

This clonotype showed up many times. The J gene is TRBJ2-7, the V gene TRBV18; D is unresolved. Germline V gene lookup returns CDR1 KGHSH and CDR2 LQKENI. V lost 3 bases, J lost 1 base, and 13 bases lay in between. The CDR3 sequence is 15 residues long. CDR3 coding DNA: TGTGCCAGCTCACCGACAACCAAGGCTTCCTACGAGCAGTACTTC. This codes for CASSPTTKASYEQYF.

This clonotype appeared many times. For the CDR3, the DNA is TGTGCCAGCAGTGTTACTTTTGTGACCGGCGGTTCACCCCTCCACTTT. Residues: CASSVTFVTGGSPLHF. J is TRBJ1-6 and V is TRBV2; D unclear. V was clipped by 4 bases and J by 9 bases, with 19 bases between them. This CDR3 is 16 amino acids long. Germline lookup yields CDR1 SNHLY and CDR2 FYNNEI.

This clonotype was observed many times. The CDR3 protein is CASSSNLAAQETQYF. CDR3 in DNA: TGTGCCAGCAGTTCGAACCTAGCGGCCCAAGAGACCCAGTACTTC. The rearrangement uses TRBV11-1 and TRBJ2-5; the match to TRBD2 covers 7 bases. The V segment lost 6 bases and the J segment 1 base; nucleotides outside the gene matches: 8. Germline loops: CDR1 SGHAT, CDR2 FQDESV (reference sequence). The CDR3 is 15 residues long.